Below, 11 T cell receptor beta chains from the same sample are listed, as sequenced in a study of T-cell memory formation after mild COVID-19. Via MiXCR, TCRdb re-called the 5' RACE reads, giving one row per CDR3 protein. The sample holds 550,000 to 700,000 distinct CDR3 sequences, roughly 18% seen once. Sequencing used PBMCs or a T cell subset sorted from them (not recorded which). The receptor set was obtained from an adult woman who had mild COVID-19 (a few samples of this study predate the infection). Cell type and time point are not known.

The chain combines TRBV5-1 with TRBJ1-2; the D gene is possibly TRBD1 (5 bases). CDR3 length: 13 amino acids. The ends were cut back, 1 base at V and 6 bases at J, with 10 bases in the middle. CDR1 is SGHRS and CDR2 is YFSETQ in the germline V gene. The CDR3 loop is CASSLSGNDGYTF. The CDR3 bases are TGCGCCAGCAGCTTGTCAGGGAATGATGGCTACACCTTC.

V and J are TRBV5-1 and TRBJ2-3; 14 bases line up with TRBD2. J lost 6 bases, V lost 4 bases, and 7 bases had no gene match. CDR3 length: 16 residues. Germline V lookup: CDR1 SGHRS, CDR2 YFSETQ. CDR3 region: CASSAGTSGSGDTQYF. CDR3 coding DNA: TGCGCCAGCAGCGCCGGGACTAGCGGGAGCGGGGATACGCAGTATTTT.

The chain combines TRBV24-1 with TRBJ2-3; D perhaps matches TRBD2 (6 bases). Germline values: CDR1 KGHDR, CDR2 SFDVKD. V dropped 8 bases and J dropped 6 bases, with 17 bases sitting between them. The length of the CDR3 is 14 residues. The CDR3 region has the DNA TGTGCCACCACTAGCACTAGGGACTCCGATACGCAGTATTTT. Its translation is CATTSTRDSDTQYF.

This clonotype was detected only a few times. This chain uses TRBV7-9 with TRBJ2-4; 8 bases are shared with TRBD1. The V segment lost 5 bases and the J segment 0 bases; nucleotides outside the gene matches: 6. This CDR3 has 16 residues. CDR1 and CDR2 (germline): SEHNR, FQNEAQ (reference sequence). CDR3 residues: CASSRQGNQAKNIQYF. DNA for the CDR3: TGTGCCAGCAGCCGACAGGGGAATCAAGCCAAAAACATTCAGTACTTC.

This clonotype was seen at least ten times. The chain recombines TRBV20-1 with TRBJ1-2, with D tentatively TRBD1 (5 bases). V lost 1 base to trimming and J lost 8 bases, with 14 bases between them. Germline values: CDR1 DFQATT, CDR2 SNEGSKA (reference sequence). The CDR3 length is 13 residues. Here the CDR3 reads CSARGGVLEGYTF. The DNA for the CDR3 is TGCAGTGCTAGAGGGGGGGTGCTAGAAGGCTACACCTTC.

In this sample, this clonotype turned up many times. The genes are TRBV5-1 and TRBJ2-1; 8 bases fit TRBD2. CDR3 length equals 15 residues. Trimming removed 4 bases from V and 8 bases from J; junction bases left unmatched: 11. Germline V lookup: CDR1 SGHRS, CDR2 YFSETQ. Here the CDR3 reads CASSLGTSQIYEQFF. CDR3 bases: TGCGCCAGCAGCCTAGGGACTAGTCAGATTTATGAGCAGTTCTTC. The full variable domain, with the rest looked up from reference TRBV5-1 and TRBJ2-1, is KAGVTQTPRYLIKTRGQQVTLSCSPISGHRSVSWYQQTPGQGLQFLFEYFSETQRNKGNFPGRFSGRQFSNSRSEMNVSTLELGDSALYLCASSLGTSQIYEQFFGPGTRLTVL.

This clonotype was found a few times. J is TRBJ2-7 and V is TRBV5-1; TRBD2 matches 12 bases. CDR3 length: 19 amino acids. Germline loops: CDR1 SGHRS, CDR2 YFSETQ. With 1 base clipped from V and 7 bases from J, the junction kept 18 bases outside the gene matches. The CDR3 nucleotides are TGCGCCAGCAGCTTGATGGGGACTAGCGGGTTCGAACCTACGCTAGAGCAGTACTTC. Translated: CASSLMGTSGFEPTLEQYF.

The sample holds many counts of this clonotype. This chain joins TRBV7-9 and TRBJ2-1; D gene ambiguous. CDR1 is SEHNR and CDR2 is FQNEAQ in the germline V gene (reference sequence). Trimming took off 5 bases at V and 0 bases at J, with 23 bases between the two ends. This CDR3 is 19 amino acids long. CDR3 in DNA: TGTGCCAGCAGCCGTACCGGGCCTAGATCAACGAGCTCCTACAATGAGCAGTTCTTC. Its translation: CASSRTGPRSTSSYNEQFF.

A few counts support this clonotype. The chain employs TRBV7-2 and TRBJ1-6, with D perhaps TRBD1 (5 bases). Per germline, CDR1 SGHTA and CDR2 FQGNSA. There are 15 residues in the CDR3. V shed 1 base and J shed 9 bases, with 13 bases lying between them. CDR3 sequence reads: CASSLVRGVSSPLHF. The CDR3 DNA reads as TGTGCCAGCAGCTTAGTTAGGGGAGTGAGTTCACCCCTCCACTTT.

This clonotype was counted a few times. The chain employs TRBV5-1 and TRBJ2-4; 9 positions match TRBD2. This CDR3 comprises 14 residues. CDR1 is SGHRS, CDR2 YFSETQ, per germline. The V gene end was trimmed by 4 bases and the J gene end by 8 bases; junction bases not matched to a gene: 7. DNA of the CDR3: TGCGCCAGCAGCCCTTTAGCGGGGGATGACATTCAGTACTTC. It yields the protein CASSPLAGDDIQYF. Drawing the rest from reference TRBV5-1 and TRBJ2-4, the complete variable domain is KAGVTQTPRYLIKTRGQQVTLSCSPISGHRSVSWYQQTPGQGLQFLFEYFSETQRNKGNFPGRFSGRQFSNSRSEMNVSTLELGDSALYLCASSPLAGDDIQYFGAGTRLSVL.

This clonotype showed up just a few times. This chain uses TRBV13 with TRBJ2-1, with 7 nucleotides matching TRBD2. After removal of 6 bases from V and 0 bases from J, the junction contained 8 bases not matched to a gene. Germline V gene sequence: CDR1 PRHDT, CDR2 FYEKMQ (reference sequence). The CDR3 is 16 residues long. CDR3 loop: CASRNNGGGSYNEQFF. CDR3 coding DNA: TGTGCCAGCAGGAATAATGGGGGGGGCTCCTACAATGAGCAGTTCTTC.